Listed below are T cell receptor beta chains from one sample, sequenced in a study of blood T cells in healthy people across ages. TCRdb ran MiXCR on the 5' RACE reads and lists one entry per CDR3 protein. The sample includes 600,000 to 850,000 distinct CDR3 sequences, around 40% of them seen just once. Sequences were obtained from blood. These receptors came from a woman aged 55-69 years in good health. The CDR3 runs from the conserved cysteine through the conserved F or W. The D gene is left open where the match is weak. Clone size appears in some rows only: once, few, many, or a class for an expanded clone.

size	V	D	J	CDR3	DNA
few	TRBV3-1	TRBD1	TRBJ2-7	CASRMAGQGIDEQYF	TGTGCCAGCAGAATGGCGGGACAGGGGATCGACGAGCAGTACTTC
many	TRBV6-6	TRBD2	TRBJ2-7	CASSLAGVYEQYF	TGTGCCAGCAGTCTAGCGGGAGTCTACGAGCAGTACTTC
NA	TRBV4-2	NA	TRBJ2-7	CASSQIGAGAYEQYF	TGTGCCAGCAGCCAAATAGGAGCAGGGGCCTACGAGCAGTACTTC
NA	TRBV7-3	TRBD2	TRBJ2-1	CASSLTGPTSGRAKGQFF	TGTGCCAGCAGCTTAACTGGCCCCACTAGCGGGAGGGCGAAGGGGCAGTTCTTC
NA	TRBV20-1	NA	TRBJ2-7	CSARAGNLYEQYF	TGCAGTGCTAGAGCGGGGAATTTGTACGAGCAGTACTTC
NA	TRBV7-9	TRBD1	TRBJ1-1	CASGLQGANTEAFF	TGTGCCAGCGGCTTACAGGGGGCGAACACTGAAGCTTTCTTT
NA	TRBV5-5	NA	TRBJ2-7	CASSLGQIFREQYF	TGTGCCAGCAGCTTGGGTCAGATTTTTAGGGAGCAGTACTTC
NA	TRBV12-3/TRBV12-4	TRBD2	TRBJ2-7	CASTAMGGGYFYNEQYF	TGTGCCAGCACCGCGATGGGCGGGGGTTACTTTTACAATGAGCAGTACTTC
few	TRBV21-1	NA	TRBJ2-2	CASSNRGSTGELFF	TGTGCCAGCAGCAATCGGGGCAGCACCGGGGAGCTGTTTTTT
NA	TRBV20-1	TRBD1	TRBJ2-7	CSSLTKDRPNYEQYF	TGCAGCTCCCTAACGAAGGACAGGCCCAACTACGAGCAGTACTTC
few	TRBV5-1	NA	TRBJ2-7	CASSLVDSRSTYEQYF	TGCGCCAGCAGCTTGGTCGACAGCCGAAGCACCTACGAGCAGTACTTC
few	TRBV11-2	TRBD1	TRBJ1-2	CASFGQGTTYGYTF	TGTGCCAGCTTCGGACAGGGGACAACCTATGGCTACACCTTC
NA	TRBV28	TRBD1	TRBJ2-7	CASQTGGYEQYF	TGTGCCAGCCAGACAGGGGGCTACGAGCAGTACTTC
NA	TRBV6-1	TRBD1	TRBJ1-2	CASSVDRGPRYGYTF	TGTGCCAGCAGTGTAGACAGGGGGCCGCGCTATGGCTACACCTTC
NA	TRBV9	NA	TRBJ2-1	CASSAGYNEQFF	TGTGCCAGCAGCGCCGGGTACAATGAGCAGTTCTTC
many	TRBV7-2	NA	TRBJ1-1	CASSSDSTRIAFF	TGTGCCAGCAGCTCTGACAGTACACGGATCGCTTTCTTT
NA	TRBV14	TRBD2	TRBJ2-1	CASSQVAGGHSDEQFF	TGTGCCAGCAGCCAAGTAGCGGGGGGCCACAGCGATGAGCAGTTCTTC
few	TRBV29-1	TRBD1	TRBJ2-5	CSKGPDRVQETQYF	TGCAGCAAAGGCCCCGACAGGGTCCAAGAGACCCAGTACTTC
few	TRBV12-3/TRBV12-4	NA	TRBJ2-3	CASRLGTSTDTQYF	TGTGCCAGCAGGCTAGGAACTAGCACAGATACGCAGTATTTT
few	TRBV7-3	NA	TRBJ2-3	CASSLTTGDTQYF	TGTGCCAGCAGCTTAACAACGGGAGATACGCAGTATTTT
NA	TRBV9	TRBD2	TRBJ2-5	CASSVTSSGRETQYF	TGTGCCAGCAGCGTAACGTCTAGCGGGAGGGAGACCCAGTACTTC
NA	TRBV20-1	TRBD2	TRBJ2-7	CSAPGLAGDYEQYF	TGCAGTGCTCCCGGGTTAGCGGGAGACTACGAGCAGTACTTC
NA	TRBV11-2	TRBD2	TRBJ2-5	CASNPGTSGRGETQYF	TGTGCCAGCAACCCCGGGACTAGCGGGAGAGGGGAGACCCAGTACTTC
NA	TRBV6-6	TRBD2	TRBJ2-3	CASRDSGTSTDTQYF	TGTGCCAGCAGGGATAGCGGGACTAGCACAGATACGCAGTATTTT
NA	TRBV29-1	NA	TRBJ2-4	CSVEDPGTDLNIQYF	TGCAGCGTTGAAGACCCAGGGACCGACTTAAACATTCAGTACTTC
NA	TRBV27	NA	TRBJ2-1	CASSFGAGPYNEQFF	TGTGCCAGCAGTTTCGGCGCGGGGCCCTACAATGAGCAGTTCTTC
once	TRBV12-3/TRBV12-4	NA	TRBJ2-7	CASSWGPPDDEQYF	TGTGCCAGCAGTTGGGGCCCGCCCGACGACGAGCAGTACTTC
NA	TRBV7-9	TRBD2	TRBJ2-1	CASTRSGATYNEQFF	TGTGCCAGCACCCGAAGCGGGGCCACCTACAATGAGCAGTTCTTC
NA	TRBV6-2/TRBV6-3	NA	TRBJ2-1	CASSYLGGRSYNEQFF	TGTGCCAGCAGTTATCTCGGGGGCCGCTCCTACAATGAGCAGTTCTTC
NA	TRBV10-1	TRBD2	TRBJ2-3	CASSERGTGTTRTQYF	TGCGCCAGCAGTGAGCGGGGTACCGGGACTACCCGTACGCAGTATTTT
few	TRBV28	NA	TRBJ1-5	CASRYEPLQPQHF	TGTGCCAGCAGGTATGAACCGCTGCAGCCCCAGCATTTT
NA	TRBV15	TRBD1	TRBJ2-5	CATGGTGKETQYF	TGTGCCACCGGGGGGACAGGGAAAGAGACCCAGTACTTC
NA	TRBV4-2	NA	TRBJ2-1	CASSQDDLGNEQFF	TGTGCCAGCAGCCAAGACGACCTTGGGAATGAGCAGTTCTTC
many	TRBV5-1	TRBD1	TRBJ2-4	CASSSPGQGLDIQYF	TGCGCCAGCAGCTCCCCGGGACAGGGACTGGACATTCAGTACTTC
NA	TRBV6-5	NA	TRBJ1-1	CASSYALQGGTEAFF	TGTGCCAGCAGTTACGCTCTCCAGGGAGGCACTGAAGCTTTCTTT
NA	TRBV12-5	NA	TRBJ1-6	CASGVVLGSPLHF	TGTGCTAGTGGTGTGGTCCTGGGTTCACCCCTCCACTTT
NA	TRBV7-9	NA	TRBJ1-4	CASSLEAGINEKLFF	TGTGCCAGCAGCTTAGAAGCAGGAATAAATGAAAAACTGTTTTTT
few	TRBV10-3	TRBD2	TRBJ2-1	CATGLAGASEQFF	TGTGCCACGGGACTAGCGGGAGCCAGTGAGCAGTTCTTC
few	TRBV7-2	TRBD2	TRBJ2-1	CASSPVGSGSYNEQFF	TGTGCCAGCAGCCCAGTGGGTAGCGGGAGCTACAATGAGCAGTTCTTC
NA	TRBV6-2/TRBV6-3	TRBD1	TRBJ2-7	CASSSSGTGVHEQYF	TGTGCCAGCAGTAGCTCCGGGACAGGGGTTCACGAGCAGTACTTC
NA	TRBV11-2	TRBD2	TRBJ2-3	CASSLVGRGGTDTQYF	TGTGCCAGCAGCTTAGTGGGGCGGGGGGGCACAGATACGCAGTATTTT
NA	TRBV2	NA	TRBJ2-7	CASSDITKAYEQYF	TGTGCCAGCAGTGACATCACAAAGGCCTACGAGCAGTACTTC
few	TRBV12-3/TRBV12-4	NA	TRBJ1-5	CASRGGDQPQHF	TGTGCCAGCAGGGGAGGGGATCAGCCCCAGCATTTT
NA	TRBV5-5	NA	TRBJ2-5	CAGSLGGSGSYNEQYF	TGTGCCGGCAGCTTAGGCGGTAGCGGATCCTACAATGAGCAGTACTTC
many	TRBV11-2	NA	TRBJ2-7	CASSLARGTYNEQYF	TGTGCCAGCAGCTTAGCCAGGGGTACCTACAATGAGCAGTACTTC
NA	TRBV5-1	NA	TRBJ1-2	CASSLLGINYGYTF	TGCGCCAGCAGCTTGCTAGGGATTAACTATGGCTACACCTTC
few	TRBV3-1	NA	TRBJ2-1	CASSQAQGYYNEQFF	TGTGCCAGCAGCCAAGCTCAGGGGTACTACAATGAGCAGTTCTTC
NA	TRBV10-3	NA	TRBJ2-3	CAITQGRGLSTDTQYF	TGTGCCATCACCCAGGGGAGGGGCCTAAGCACAGATACGCAGTATTTT
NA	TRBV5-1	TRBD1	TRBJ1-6	CASSLGTDYNSPLHF	TGCGCCAGCAGCCTCGGGACAGATTATAATTCACCCCTCCACTTT
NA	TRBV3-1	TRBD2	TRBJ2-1	CASSHSAGGHISNEQFF	TGTGCCAGCAGCCATTCAGCGGGGGGGCATATTAGCAATGAGCAGTTCTTC
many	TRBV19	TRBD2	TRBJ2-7	CASSIGRLAGPYEQYF	TGTGCCAGTAGTATAGGTCGGTTAGCGGGACCCTACGAGCAGTACTTC
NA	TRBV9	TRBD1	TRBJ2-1	CASSVRDRPYNEQFF	TGTGCCAGCAGCGTACGGGACAGGCCTTACAATGAGCAGTTCTTC
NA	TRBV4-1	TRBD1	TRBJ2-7	CASSQDSGTDGYEQYF	TGCGCCAGCAGCCAAGACTCCGGGACAGACGGCTACGAGCAGTACTTC
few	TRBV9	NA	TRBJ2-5	CASSKMTGQETQYF	TGTGCCAGCAGCAAAATGACAGGCCAAGAGACCCAGTACTTC
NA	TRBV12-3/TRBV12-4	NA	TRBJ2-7	CASSFSLSGEQYF	TGTGCCAGCAGTTTCTCCCTTTCCGGTGAGCAGTACTTC
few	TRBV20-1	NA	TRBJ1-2	CSARVGEGYTF	TGCAGTGCTAGAGTCGGGGAGGGCTACACCTTC
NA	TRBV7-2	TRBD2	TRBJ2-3	CASSPLQGLAGGRADTQYF	TGTGCCAGCAGCCCACTCCAGGGACTAGCGGGAGGGCGGGCAGATACGCAGTATTTT
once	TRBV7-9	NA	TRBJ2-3	CASSLMGTYQYF	TGTGCCAGCAGCTTAATGGGGACATACCAGTATTTT
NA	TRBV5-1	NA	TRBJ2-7	CASSWSAGSDYEQYF	TGCGCCAGCAGCTGGAGTGCGGGGAGCGACTACGAGCAGTACTTC
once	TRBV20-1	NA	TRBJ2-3	CSAGPPRVSDTQYF	TGCAGTGCTGGCCCTCCCCGGGTCTCAGATACGCAGTATTTT